A single sample is the source of the 13 T cell receptor beta chains below, sequenced in a study of blood T cell repertoires in COVID-19. Profiled with immunoSEQ multiplex PCR; TCRdb holds only in-frame clones, not every one. This table holds some 200,000 clones, about four fifths found once. The sequenced sample was PBMCs or T cells enriched from blood (not recorded which). Receptors were obtained from a woman aged 40 to 50 with acute COVID-19.

The chain carries TRBV5-1 and TRBJ2-7, with 11 bases that match TRBD1. CDR3 length: 15 amino acids. The junction had 6 bases not matched to a gene; V was cut back by 4 bases and J by 3 bases. Germline assignment: CDR1 SGHRS and CDR2 YFSETQ. CDR3 region: CASSDPGTGGYEQYF. The CDR3 DNA reads as TGCGCCAGCAGCGACCCCGGGACAGGGGGCTACGAGCAGTACTTC.

The chain is built from TRBV6-5 and TRBJ1-1; D is unclear. The CDR3 contains 12 residues. Per the germline V gene, CDR1 is MNHEY and CDR2 is SVGAGI. Trimming shortened V by 4 bases and J by 3 bases, and 6 bases separated the two germline ends. The CDR3 DNA follows: TGTGCCAGCAGTTCTACCTACACTGAAGCTTTCTTT. Translated, it gives CASSSTYTEAFF.

The chain couples TRBV24-1 to TRBJ2-3; 11 nucleotides agree with TRBD2. The CDR3 runs to 15 residues. V lost 9 bases and J lost 1; bases outside the gene matches: 5. From germline, CDR1 is KGHDR and CDR2 SFDVKD. The DNA of the CDR3 is TGTGCCACCGGCAGTAGCGGGGGGGGCACAGATACGCAGTATTTT. This translates into CATGSSGGGTDTQYF.

V and J are TRBV24-1 and TRBJ2-7, with TRBD1 matching 7 bases. Trimming cost V 3 bases and J 2 bases; bases outside gene matches: 3. The CDR3 spans 14 residues. CDR1 and CDR2 from the germline V gene are KGHDR and SFDVKD. CDR3 nucleotides: TGTGCCACCAGTGATCGGACAGGAGCCTACGAGCAGTACTTC. This encodes CATSDRTGAYEQYF.

This clone was counted between two and nine times. The genes are TRBV6-4 and TRBJ2-2; D possibly corresponds to TRBD1 (5 bases). Between the trimmed V and J ends, which lost 4 bases and 5 bases, there was a span of 11 bases. The CDR3 runs 14 residues. Germline V gene sequence: CDR1 MRHNA, CDR2 SNTAGT. This CDR3 reads CASSAAPGTGELFF. The CDR3 nucleotides are TGTGCCAGCAGTGCCGCTCCAGGGACCGGGGAGCTGTTTTTT.

This clone has just a few counts. The rearrangement joins TRBV4-1 to TRBJ1-3; 7 bases align to TRBD1. From germline, CDR1 is MGHRA and CDR2 YSYEKL. CDR3 length: 14 residues. V was clipped by 2 bases and J by 2 bases; unmatched bases: 0. CDR3: CASSQQGAGNTIYF. CDR3 coding DNA: TGCGCCAGCAGCCAACAGGGGGCTGGAAACACCATATATTTT.

The CDR3 bases are TGTGCCAGTAGTGGGCAGGGCAACTACAATGAGCAGTTCTTC. This codes for CASSGQGNYNEQFF. This chain uses TRBV19 with TRBJ2-1, with D perhaps TRBD1 (5 bases). The CDR3 spans 14 residues. The germline V gene has CDR1 LNHDA and CDR2 SQIVND (reference sequence). Trimming pared 5 bases from V and 3 bases from J, leaving 11 bases between.

V is TRBV7-9 and J is TRBJ2-1; D perhaps matches TRBD1 (6 bases). CDR3 length: 13 residues. Germline CDR1 SEHNR, CDR2 FQNEAQ (reference sequence). V was trimmed by 5 bases and J by 10 bases, leaving 15 bases between them. CDR3 protein: CASSARDTLEQFF. Written as DNA, the CDR3 is TGTGCCAGCAGCGCACGGGACACTCTCGAGCAGTTCTTC. Supplemented by reference TRBV7-9 and TRBJ2-1, the full variable domain reads DTGVSQNPRHKITKRGQNVTFRCDPISEHNRLYWYRQTLGQGPEFLTYFQNEAQLEKSRLLSDRFSAERPKGSFSTLEIQRTEQGDSAMYLCASSARDTLEQFFGPGTRLTVL.

The chain links TRBV28 to TRBJ1-4; tentatively, D is TRBD1 (5 bases). The germline V gene encodes CDR1 MDHEN and CDR2 SYDVKM. V gave up 6 bases and J gave up 5 bases, with 19 bases separating them. The CDR3 spans 16 residues. The CDR3 bases are TGTGCCAGCAGCCCCCGATTGGCAGGGCTAAATGAAAAACTGTTTTTT. Protein product: CASSPRLAGLNEKLFF.

The V and J genes are TRBV28 and TRBJ1-1; TRBD1 might be the D (6 bases). CDR1 and CDR2 (germline): MDHEN, SYDVKM. This CDR3 has 14 amino acids. Trimming left V 5 bases short and J 0 bases short, with 10 bases between. CDR3 residues: CASSIGQMNTEAFF. In nucleotides, the CDR3 is TGTGCCAGCAGTATTGGACAGATGAACACTGAAGCTTTCTTT.

The chain combines TRBV9 with TRBJ1-2; 10 bases align to TRBD1. The CDR3 is 13 amino acids. The germline V gene has CDR1 SGDLS and CDR2 YYNGEE. V dropped 3 bases and J dropped 8; count of bases not matched to a gene: 4. This chain's CDR3 is CASSAGTGEGYTF. The CDR3 DNA reads as TGTGCCAGCAGCGCAGGGACAGGGGAAGGCTACACCTTC.

The chain has TRBV7-2 and TRBJ2-2, with D perhaps matching TRBD1 (5 bases). The V and J ends lost 7 bases and 3 bases respectively, with 21 bases between them. CDR3 length equals 17 residues. The germline CDR1 and CDR2 sequences are SGHTA and FQGNSA. The CDR3 loop reads CASTPTPGQGHTGELFF. CDR3 nucleotides: TGTGCCAGCACCCCCACCCCCGGCCAGGGCCACACCGGGGAGCTGTTTTTT.

V and J are TRBV10-3 and TRBJ1-2; D possibly corresponds to TRBD1 (6 bases). This CDR3 is 15 amino acids long. CDR1 and CDR2 (germline): ENHRY, SYGVKD. V was shortened by 6 bases and J by 3 bases, with 17 bases between the two germline ends. CDR3 sequence reads: CAISGVGGRDYGYTF. CDR3 DNA sequence: TGTGCCATCAGCGGCGTCGGGGGGCGAGACTATGGCTACACCTTC.